The clone carrying this T cell receptor beta chain occurred many times. Antigen: not known. The read finishes 3 residues shy of the CDR3 end, and the germline J gene is used to complete it. Here immunoSEQ multiplex PCR was the method, and the copy in TCRdb shows in-frame clones only, minus some. This repertoire holds approximately 81,000 clones, and none appear only once. This sample is drawn from a study of T cell clonality in common variable immunodeficiency. Notes on the study in general: Shared TCRbeta clones were fewer between CVID subjects than controls. CVID subjects had higher TCRbeta clonality than healthy controls, most marked in about a third. Links between repertoire features and CVID complications were heterogeneity-limited.

Germline CDR1 is MDHEN and CDR2 is SYDVKM. CDR3 length equals 13 residues. The clonotype was recovered from a person between 18 and 75 years old in good health. This chain joins TRBV28 and TRBJ1-1; 7 bases match TRBD1. Sequencing was performed on peripheral blood mononuclear cells. CDR3 DNA (partial): TGTGCCAGCAGCCCAGGGACAGCAAGAGAA. This gives the protein CASSPGTARE. The entire CDR3 sequence reads CASSPGTAREAFF.